This record looks at one T cell receptor (beta chain) sequence and its context. Using immunoSEQ multiplex PCR, the repertoire was profiled, and TCRdb retains in-frame clones only, with some absent. Among about 210,000 clones listed, roughly 85% were seen once. The ends lost 0 bases at V and 3 bases at J; junction bases unmatched: 11. This CDR3 has 18 residues. Germline lookup yields CDR1 MNHNS and CDR2 SASEGT. This specimen belongs to a study of blood T cell repertoires in COVID-19. The overall study: From the United States, Italy and Spain came samples of acute and convalescent COVID-19.

This clonotype originated in a man aged 40-50 years who had recovered from COVID-19. The source material was PBMCs or T cells enriched from blood (not recorded which). V usage is TRBV6-1 and J usage is TRBJ1-3, with TRBD1 matching 7 bases. The CDR3, as DNA: TGTGCCAGCAGTGAAGCGATCGACAGGGAAGAGCTTGGAAACACCATATATTTT. This codes for CASSEAIDREELGNTIYF.